What follows are 23 T cell receptor beta chains derived from one specimen sequenced in a study of response to subunit inactivated influenza vaccine. TCRdb reprocessed the RT-PCR reads via MiXCR and lists one record per CDR3 protein. Here the sample spans some 800,000 distinct CDR3 sequences, around 21% being singletons. This specimen was PBMCs from blood, taken 5 to 6 days after vaccination. The receptors come from a man aged 50-59 years who received an inactivated influenza vaccine.

V gene TRBV28 combines with J gene TRBJ2-1, with no clear D. Trimming took 7 bases from V and 7 from J, leaving 8 bases between them. The CDR3 length is 11 residues. Germline CDR1 MDHEN, CDR2 SYDVKM. The CDR3 sequence is CASTLFNEQFF. The CDR3 DNA is TGTGCCAGCACCCTATTTAATGAGCAGTTCTTC. The variable domain in full, with the rest retrieved from reference TRBV28 and TRBJ2-1, is DVKVTQSSRYLVKRTGEKVFLECVQDMDHENMFWYRQDPGLGLRLIYFSYDVKMKEKGDIPEGYSVSREKKERFSLILESASTNQTSMYLCASTLFNEQFFGPGTRLTVL.

This rearrangement joins TRBV20-1 to TRBJ2-1; 11 bases match TRBD2. CDR1 and CDR2 (germline): DFQATT, SNEGSKA (reference sequence). The CDR3 is 15 residues long. J was trimmed by 7 bases and V by 0 bases; bases with no gene match: 5. This chain's CDR3 is CSAREFSGGANEQFF. The DNA of the CDR3 is TGCAGTGCTAGAGAATTTAGCGGGGGGGCTAATGAGCAGTTCTTC.

This clonotype was observed a few times. This chain connects TRBV6-2 or TRBV6-3 to TRBJ2-1, with a tentative D call TRBD2 (5 bases). The length of the CDR3 is 16 residues. Germline CDR1 is MNHEY and CDR2 is SVGEGT. Between the trimmed V and J ends, which lost 8 bases and 2 bases, there was a span of 19 bases. CDR3 residues: CASRDVASLAYNEQFF. The CDR3 bases are TGTGCCAGCCGGGATGTAGCGTCACTAGCCTACAATGAGCAGTTCTTC.

This clonotype showed up just a few times. The gene calls are TRBV12-3 or TRBV12-4 and TRBJ2-2, with 7 bases that match TRBD2. CDR3 length: 15 amino acids. V was pared by 3 bases and J by 7 bases, with 8 bases of the junction left unmatched. CDR3 in amino acids: CASSFAGRRYGELFF. DNA for the CDR3: TGTGCCAGCAGTTTTGCCGGGAGGCGCTACGGGGAGCTGTTTTTT.

This clonotype was found a few times. The chain recombines TRBV12-3 or TRBV12-4 with TRBJ2-5; D is possibly TRBD1 or TRBD2 (6 bases each). The CDR3 length is 14 residues. The ends were cut back, 2 bases at V and 5 bases at J, with 12 bases in the middle. CDR3 nucleotide sequence: TGTGCCAGCAGTTTATTCCGGGGGCGGGAGACCCAGTACTTC. This translates into CASSLFRGRETQYF.

The V call is TRBV20-1, the J call TRBJ2-5; 7 positions agree with TRBD1. V shed 1 base and J 3 bases; nucleotides not matched to a gene: 11. The V gene's germline CDR1 is DFQATT and CDR2 SNEGSKA (reference sequence). The CDR3 spans 16 residues. CDR3 nucleotides: TGCAGTGCTAGAGGGTCAAGACAGGGTTTGAAAGAGACCCAGTACTTC. Protein: CSARGSRQGLKETQYF.

CDR3 protein: CASSYSMGYEQYF. As DNA, the CDR3 is TGTGCCAGCAGTTACTCGATGGGCTACGAGCAGTACTTC. The chain joins TRBV6-2 or TRBV6-3 to TRBJ2-7; D not resolved. Germline CDR1 reads MNHEY; CDR2 reads SVGEGT. The V and J ends lost 0 bases and 3 bases respectively, with 6 bases between them. CDR3 length: 13 residues.

CDR3 nucleotides: TGTGCCAGCAGCGTTGACGGGAGGGCCGGGAATGAGCAGTTCTTC. This sequence encodes CASSVDGRAGNEQFF. The rearrangement joins TRBV9 to TRBJ2-1; 8 bases match TRBD2. CDR1 and CDR2 (germline): SGDLS, YYNGEE. With V trimmed by 2 bases and J by 7 bases, 8 bases remained unmatched. The CDR3 totals 15 residues.

The chain carries TRBV29-1 and TRBJ2-1; a weak D match, TRBD2 (5 bases). The germline CDR1 and CDR2 sequences are SQVTM and ANQGSEA. V shed 0 bases and J shed 14 bases, with 20 bases lying between them. The CDR3 totals 14 residues. The CDR3 loop reads CSVEDPWTPLGKFF. The CDR3, as DNA: TGCAGCGTTGAAGATCCCTGGACTCCCCTTGGGAAGTTCTTC.

This clonotype appeared a few times. The V gene is TRBV5-1, the J gene TRBJ1-6; weak D call: TRBD1 (6 bases). The CDR3 sequence is 15 residues long. Trimming left V 1 base short and J 9 bases short, with 14 bases between. Germline V CDR1 and CDR2: SGHRS, YFSETQ. CDR3 DNA sequence: TGCGCCAGCAGCTTGATGCCAGGGGAGACTTCACCCCTCCACTTT. It encodes CASSLMPGETSPLHF.

The V call is TRBV6-5, the J call TRBJ1-3, with D possibly matching TRBD1 (5 bases). Germline V CDR1 and CDR2: MNHEY, SVGAGI. V was shortened by 2 bases and J by 0 bases, with 17 bases between the two germline ends. The CDR3 is 18 amino acids. The CDR3 region is CASSYGGTVSFSGNTIYF. In DNA, the CDR3 is TGTGCCAGCAGTTACGGGGGGACCGTTTCCTTCTCTGGAAACACCATATATTTT.

In this sample, this clonotype turned up a few times. The rearrangement links TRBV5-1 to TRBJ2-7, with 8 positions matching TRBD2. CDR1 SGHRS and CDR2 YFSETQ come from the germline V gene. V was pared by 3 bases and J by 3 bases, with 11 bases of the junction left unmatched. This CDR3 has 16 amino acids. CDR3 coding DNA: TGCGCCAGCAGCTGGGAACTAGCGGCCATATACTACGAGCAGTACTTC. Translating gives CASSWELAAIYYEQYF.

This clonotype has a handful of counts. This chain uses TRBV30 with TRBJ1-2, with D possibly being TRBD1 (6 bases). V dropped 3 bases and J dropped 7 bases, with 12 bases sitting between them. Germline CDR1 GTSNPN, CDR2 SVGIG (reference sequence). CDR3 size: 12 residues. CDR3 in amino acids: CAWRRGSSGYTF. CDR3 in DNA: TGTGCCTGGAGAAGGGGGTCGTCTGGCTACACCTTC. Based on the CDR3 plus reference TRBV30 and TRBJ1-2, the full variable domain is SQTIHQWPATLVQPVGSPLSLECTVEGTSNPNLYWYRQAAGRGLQLLFYSVGIGQISSEVPQNLSASRPQDRQFILSSKKLLLSDSGFYLCAWRRGSSGYTFGSGTRLTVV.

CDR3 sequence (DNA): TGCAGTGCTAGCCCCAGATCCTCTGGAAACACCATATATTTT. Translated: CSASPRSSGNTIYF. The rearrangement uses TRBV20-1 and TRBJ1-3; the D is unclear. V was trimmed by 3 bases and J by 0 bases, leaving 9 bases between them. The CDR3 sequence is 14 residues long. Germline CDR1 reads DFQATT; CDR2 reads SNEGSKA (reference sequence).

This clonotype was counted only a few times. The rearrangement uses TRBV11-2 and TRBJ1-1; D call uncertain. CDR3 length: 14 residues. Trimming took off 0 bases at V and 0 bases at J, with 5 bases between the two ends. Germline lookup yields CDR1 SGHAT and CDR2 FQNNGV. In DNA, the CDR3 is TGTGCCAGCAGCTTAGAGCTCATGAACACTGAAGCTTTCTTT. It encodes CASSLELMNTEAFF.

The CDR3 bases are TGTGCCAGCAGCTTAGCCGGGACCCATGGCGCCTACGAGCAGTACTTC. It is translated as CASSLAGTHGAYEQYF. The rearrangement links TRBV11-2 to TRBJ2-7; tentatively, D is TRBD1 or TRBD2 (5 bases each). This CDR3 contains 16 residues. The germline V gene encodes CDR1 SGHAT and CDR2 FQNNGV. The V end lost 1 base, the J end lost 2 bases, and 15 bases lay between the germline ends.

This clonotype was seen ten or more times. The gene calls are TRBV7-2 and TRBJ2-3; D gene uncertain. Germline CDR1 reads SGHTA; CDR2 reads FQGNSA. V was cut by 2 bases and J by 5 bases, with 14 bases left in between. The CDR3 totals 15 residues. Here the CDR3 DNA reads TGTGCCAGCAGCTTAATGGTGGGGTTGGGAGATACGCAGTATTTT. It yields the protein CASSLMVGLGDTQYF. The full variable domain, in which reference TRBV7-2 and TRBJ2-3 provide the parts outside the CDR3, is GAGVSQSPSNKVTEKGKDVELRCDPISGHTALYWYRQSLGQGLEFLIYFQGNSAPDKSGLPSDRFSAERTGGSVSTLTIQRTQQEDSAVYLCASSLMVGLGDTQYFGPGTRLTVL.

The chain couples TRBV12-5 to TRBJ2-3; the D gene is possibly TRBD1 (6 bases). V lost 1 base and J 4 bases, leaving 6 bases between the germline ends. The germline gives CDR1 LGHNT, CDR2 FRNRAP. CDR3 length: 13 amino acids. CDR3 DNA: TGTGCTAGTGGTTTGGGGACAGCAGATACGCAGTATTTT. Its protein product is CASGLGTADTQYF.

This clonotype turned up a few times. The chain combines TRBV7-8 with TRBJ2-3; 10 nucleotides align to TRBD2. This CDR3 is built from 16 residues. J lost 6 bases, V lost 3 bases, and 9 bases had no gene match. Germline assignment: CDR1 SGHVS and CDR2 FQNEAQ. The CDR3 sequence: CASSLLSGGGFDTQYF. The DNA of the CDR3 is TGTGCCAGCAGCTTGCTCAGCGGGGGGGGGTTTGATACGCAGTATTTT.

The genes are TRBV20-1 and TRBJ2-2; D possibly corresponds to TRBD2 (6 bases). The CDR3 spans 16 residues. Germline V CDR1 and CDR2: DFQATT, SNEGSKA (reference sequence). The V end was cut by 0 bases, the J end by 2 bases, with 13 bases between. CDR3 amino acids: CSARDQEGVNTGELFF. Written as DNA, the CDR3 is TGCAGTGCTAGAGATCAGGAGGGTGTAAACACCGGGGAGCTGTTTTTT.

The genes are TRBV20-1 and TRBJ1-1; TRBD1 matches at 7 bases. V was pared by 0 bases and J by 4 bases, with 11 bases of the junction left unmatched. The CDR3 runs to 16 residues. The V gene's germline CDR1 is DFQATT and CDR2 SNEGSKA (reference sequence). The CDR3: CSARDASEGAGTEAFF. CDR3 nucleotides: TGCAGTGCTAGAGATGCATCGGAGGGGGCGGGCACTGAAGCTTTCTTT.

The chain links TRBV12-3 or TRBV12-4 to TRBJ1-1, with D unclear. V dropped 3 bases and J dropped 7 bases, with 24 bases sitting between them. This CDR3 contains 17 residues. CDR3 region: CASSFSFSVRAVGEAFF. CDR3 DNA: TGTGCCAGCAGTTTTTCTTTCTCGGTCAGAGCCGTCGGTGAAGCTTTCTTT.

The CDR3 sequence is CASSYGRASTDTQYF. The CDR3 DNA sequence: TGTGCCAGCAGTTATGGTCGGGCTTCCACAGATACGCAGTATTTT. The V gene is TRBV6-2 or TRBV6-3, the J gene TRBJ2-3; no clear D gene. Germline V gives CDR1 MNHEY, CDR2 SVGEGT. The CDR3 covers 15 residues. The V gene lost 3 bases and the J gene lost 2 bases, with 12 bases spanning the gap.